This T cell receptor (beta chain) was obtained from a study of blood T cells in healthy people across ages. With a J-beta primer mix and a sample-barcoded 5' primer, a second PCR ran about 7 to 11 cycles. TCRdb called the 5' RACE reads again in MiXCR, with one record for every CDR3 protein. Of about 800,000 distinct CDR3 sequences listed, 20% to 30% are singletons. CDR1 and CDR2 from the germline V gene are MDHEN and SYDVKM. This CDR3 is built from 12 residues. These data also formed part of another study, on T cells of mothers and their children.

This TCR was sampled from a boy under 18 in good health. What was sequenced was blood. The chain recombines TRBV28 with TRBJ2-5; D uncertain. The DNA end is a closer match to TRBJ2-7, so the J assignment may be wrong. For the CDR3, the DNA is TGTGCCAGCAGTTTTCCCGACTACGAGCAGTACTTC. It yields the protein CASSFPDYEQYF.